The rows below give T cell receptor beta chains drawn from one sample of a study of blood T cell repertoires in COVID-19. The data were produced by immunoSEQ multiplex PCR, yet TCRdb's version contains in-frame clones alone and is incomplete. The sample includes roughly 100,000 clones, 87% of them seen just once. Sequenced sample: peripheral blood. All receptors come from a man aged 45-65 years with acute or convalescent COVID-19. CDR3s include the opening cysteine and the closing phenylalanine or tryptophan. The D gene is left open where the match is weak. Some rows mark clone size as missing; the rest say once, few, many or name a class of expanded clone.

V	size	D	J	CDR3	DNA
TRBV5-1	.	TRBD2	TRBJ2-7	CASSLGGTSGIYEQYF	TGCGCCAGCAGCTTGGGAGGGACTAGCGGAATCTACGAGCAGTACTTC
TRBV6-5	.	TRBD2	TRBJ2-7	CASRRGLFYEQYF	TGTGCCAGCAGGAGGGGACTATTCTACGAGCAGTACTTC
TRBV28	.	.	TRBJ1-4	CASSSGRGANEKLFF	TGTGCCAGCAGTTCCGGACGGGGGGCAAATGAAAAACTGTTTTTT
TRBV7-9	.	.	TRBJ2-3	CASTYTDTQYF	TGTGCCAGCACTTACACAGATACGCAGTATTTT
TRBV6-2/TRBV6-3	once	.	TRBJ2-5	CASSYWQGRETQYF	TGTGCCAGCAGTTACTGGCAGGGGCGGGAGACCCAGTACTTC
TRBV28	.	.	TRBJ1-2	CASSPPGANYGYTF	TGTGCCAGCAGTCCCCCCGGAGCTAACTATGGCTACACCTTC
TRBV19	.	.	TRBJ2-7	CASSIPGGIQYF	TGTGCCAGTAGTATCCCAGGGGGGATCCAGTACTTC
TRBV5-1	.	.	TRBJ2-3	CASSFTVSTDTQYF	TGCGCCAGCAGCTTCACGGTGAGCACAGATACGCAGTATTTT
TRBV4-1	.	TRBD2	TRBJ2-2	CASSPLADTGELFF	TGCGCCAGCAGCCCCCTAGCGGACACCGGGGAGCTGTTTTTT
TRBV11-2	.	.	TRBJ2-2	CASSLEQGETGELFF	TGTGCCAGCAGCTTAGAACAGGGTGAAACCGGGGAGCTGTTTTTT
TRBV24-1	.	TRBD1	TRBJ2-2	CATSDAQGVPGELFF	TGTGCCACCAGTGACGCACAGGGGGTCCCCGGGGAGCTGTTTTTT
TRBV9	.	.	TRBJ2-5	CASSVRLGQETQYF	TGTGCCAGCAGCGTTCGACTGGGCCAAGAGACCCAGTACTTC
TRBV4-1	once	TRBD1	TRBJ2-2	CASSQITGGGGELFF	TGCGCCAGCAGCCAGATCACAGGGGGCGGCGGGGAGCTGTTTTTT
TRBV27	.	TRBD2	TRBJ2-2	CASKASGSSGTGELFF	TGTGCCAGCAAGGCTAGCGGGAGCTCTGGCACCGGGGAGCTGTTTTTT
TRBV19	.	TRBD2	TRBJ2-1	CASSGGGSRKVYNEQFF	TGTGCCAGTAGTGGGGGGGGTAGCCGTAAAGTTTACAATGAGCAGTTCTTC